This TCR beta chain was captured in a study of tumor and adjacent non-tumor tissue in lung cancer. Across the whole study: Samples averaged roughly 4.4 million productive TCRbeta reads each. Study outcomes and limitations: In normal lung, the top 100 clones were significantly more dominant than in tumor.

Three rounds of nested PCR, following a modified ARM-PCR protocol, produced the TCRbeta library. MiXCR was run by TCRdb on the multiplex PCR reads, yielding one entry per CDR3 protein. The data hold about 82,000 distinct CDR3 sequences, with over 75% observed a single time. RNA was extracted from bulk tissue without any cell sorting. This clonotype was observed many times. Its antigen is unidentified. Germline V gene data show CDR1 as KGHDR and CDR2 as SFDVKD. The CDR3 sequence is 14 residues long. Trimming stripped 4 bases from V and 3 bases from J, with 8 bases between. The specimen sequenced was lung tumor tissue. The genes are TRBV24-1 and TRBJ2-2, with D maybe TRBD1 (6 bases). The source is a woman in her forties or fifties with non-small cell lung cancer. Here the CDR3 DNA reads TGTGCCACCAGTGACAACAGGGACACCGGGGAGCTGTTTTTT. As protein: CATSDNRDTGELFF.